Each of the 32 T cell receptor beta chains below was sequenced from the same sample in a study of T cells in localized non-small cell lung cancer. Sequenced by immunoSEQ multiplex PCR; TCRdb stores in-frame clones only, minus some. The sample yields roughly 39,000 clones, 70% to 90% seen once. Sequencing used peripheral blood, obtained before any cancer treatment. The source is a man aged 18 to 49 with stage I lung adenocarcinoma.

The chain uses TRBV14 and TRBJ1-4; the D gene is possibly TRBD1 (6 bases). V was trimmed by 4 bases and J by 8 bases, leaving 14 bases between them. This CDR3 contains 14 residues. The germline CDR1 and CDR2 sequences are SGHDN and FVKESK. Written as DNA, the CDR3 is TGTGCCAGCAGCCCTAGGGGGGGACCAGAAAAACTGTTTTTT. Translated, it gives CASSPRGGPEKLFF.

This chain uses TRBV7-6 with TRBJ1-1; D gene unclear. V was shortened by 2 bases and J by 1 base, with 5 bases between the two germline ends. Per the germline V gene, CDR1 is SGHVS and CDR2 is FNYEAQ. This CDR3 has 13 amino acids. For the CDR3, the DNA is TGTGCCAGCAGCTTACAGACGAACACTGAAGCTTTCTTT. This translates into CASSLQTNTEAFF.

The V and J genes are TRBV11-1 and TRBJ2-2; D gene uncertain. V lost 2 bases, J lost 4 bases, and 14 bases lay in between. This CDR3 is built from 16 residues. Per the germline V gene, CDR1 is SGHAT and CDR2 is FQDESV (reference sequence). CDR3 in DNA: TGTGCCAGCAGCTTACGCCCTTTTAGGGTCACCGGGGAGCTGTTTTTT. Translated: CASSLRPFRVTGELFF. The full variable domain, with the rest looked up from reference TRBV11-1 and TRBJ2-2, is EAEVAQSPRYKITEKSQAVAFWCDPISGHATLYWYRQILGQGPELLVQFQDESVVDDSQLPKDRFSAERLKGVDSTLKIQPAELGDSAMYLCASSLRPFRVTGELFFGEGSRLTVL.

The CDR3 bases are TGTGCCAGCGGAAGGGACAATGAGCAGTTCTTC. Translated: CASGRDNEQFF. The gene calls are TRBV9 and TRBJ2-1; D is uncertain. The length of the CDR3 is 11 residues. Germline V gene sequence: CDR1 SGDLS, CDR2 YYNGEE. V dropped 7 bases and J dropped 5 bases, with 7 bases sitting between them.

This clone has a single count. V gene TRBV15 combines with J gene TRBJ1-2; unclear D gene. V lost 4 bases and J 4 bases, leaving 19 bases between the germline ends. The CDR3 is 16 amino acids. Germline CDR1 reads LNHNV; CDR2 reads YYDKDF (reference sequence). The CDR3 loop reads CATSTPHPGEGYGYTF. DNA for the CDR3: TGTGCCACCAGCACCCCCCATCCCGGGGAGGGCTATGGCTACACCTTC.

This sequence joins TRBV10-3 and TRBJ1-6, with D possibly TRBD1 on 5 matching bases. The length of the CDR3 is 16 residues. Looked up from germline, CDR1 is ENHRY and CDR2 is SYGVKD. The germline V and J ends were trimmed by 6 bases and 5 bases, with 17 bases remaining between them. The chain's CDR3 is CAIRDGREGDNSPLHF. CDR3 bases: TGTGCCATCAGAGATGGACGGGAAGGGGATAATTCACCCCTCCACTTT.

This sequence joins TRBV7-9 and TRBJ2-2; 7 bases are a match to TRBD2. The V gene's germline CDR1 is SEHNR and CDR2 FQNEAQ (reference sequence). V lost 5 bases and J lost 3; bases outside the gene matches: 12. This CDR3 spans 17 amino acids. The CDR3 spells CASSAEQAGEDTGELFF. Written as DNA, the CDR3 is TGTGCCAGCAGCGCCGAACAGGCGGGGGAGGACACCGGGGAGCTGTTTTTT.

V and J are TRBV7-3 and TRBJ2-6, with a weak D call TRBD2 (6 bases). Germline CDR1 reads SGHTA; CDR2 reads FQGTGA. V was trimmed by 5 bases and J by 0 bases, leaving 20 bases between them. The CDR3 consists of 19 residues. CDR3 nucleotides: TGTGCCAGCAGCCCCTCTCTCGCGGGGCTACGCTCTGGGGCCAACGTCCTGACTTTC. It translates to CASSPSLAGLRSGANVLTF.

V usage is TRBV12-5 and J usage is TRBJ2-1; TRBD2 aligns across 8 bases. The CDR3 is 13 amino acids. Trimming removed 2 bases from V and 8 bases from J; junction bases left unmatched: 2. Germline V lookup: CDR1 LGHNT, CDR2 FRNRAP. Here the CDR3 reads CASGLSGGDEQFF. In DNA form, the CDR3 reads TGTGCTAGTGGTTTGAGCGGGGGCGATGAGCAGTTCTTC.

This clone was observed once. This CDR3 is CASSLEWGRGKRDTQYF. The DNA of the CDR3 is TGTGCCAGCAGCTTAGAGTGGGGCAGGGGTAAACGTGATACGCAGTATTTT. The chain uses TRBV11-2 and TRBJ2-3; a weak D match, TRBD1 (6 bases). This CDR3 is 17 amino acids long. CDR1 is SGHAT, CDR2 FQNNGV, per germline. V was cut by 0 bases and J by 6 bases, with 19 bases left in between.

This chain links TRBV30 with TRBJ2-7; D gene ambiguous. Deletions cut 0 bases from V and 2 bases from J, with 26 bases between. Per the germline V gene, CDR1 is GTSNPN and CDR2 is SVGIG (reference sequence). CDR3 length: 19 amino acids. CDR3 loop: CAWSVSPTDPLSYTYEQYF. The DNA for the CDR3 is TGTGCCTGGAGTGTCAGCCCCACAGATCCTCTTTCCTATACCTACGAGCAGTACTTC. Drawing the rest from reference TRBV30 and TRBJ2-7, the complete variable domain is SQTIHQWPATLVQPVGSPLSLECTVEGTSNPNLYWYRQAAGRGLQLLFYSVGIGQISSEVPQNLSASRPQDRQFILSSKKLLLSDSGFYLCAWSVSPTDPLSYTYEQYFGPGTRLTVT.

Points on this clone: The junction departs from the called germline gene at one end, perhaps through a read error. The chain employs TRBV19 and TRBJ1-5; 10 bases are shared with TRBD1. CDR3 length: 12 residues. Germline CDR1 is LNHDA and CDR2 is SQIVND (reference sequence). CDR3 DNA: TGTGCCAGTAGCCGAACCGGGACAGGGGCGAATTTT. Encoded protein: CASSRTGTGANF.

As DNA, the CDR3 is TGTGCCAGCAGCCAATTTCGAACCGGGACAGGGCCAAACAATGAGCAGTTCTTC. Protein product: CASSQFRTGTGPNNEQFF. The genes are TRBV16 and TRBJ2-1, with 9 bases identical to TRBD1. Trimming removed 1 base from V and 5 bases from J; junction bases left unmatched: 12. Germline V gene lookup returns CDR1 KGHSY and CDR2 FQNENV. CDR3 length: 18 residues.

The V gene is TRBV9, the J gene TRBJ1-3, with TRBD1 matching over 8 bases. The CDR3 totals 15 residues. The junction had 0 bases not matched to a gene; V was cut back by 1 base and J by 0 bases. Germline CDR1 SGDLS, CDR2 YYNGEE. This chain's CDR3 is CASSVTGGSGNTIYF. CDR3 DNA sequence: TGTGCCAGCAGCGTAACAGGGGGCTCTGGAAACACCATATATTTT.

V is TRBV30 and J is TRBJ2-5; the match to TRBD2 covers 8 bases. J gave up 3 bases and V 1 base, and 4 bases lay outside the gene matches. Germline CDR1 reads GTSNPN; CDR2 reads SVGIG (reference sequence). There are 14 residues in the CDR3. The CDR3 here is CAWSEPGGKETQYF. The DNA of the CDR3 is TGTGCCTGGAGTGAACCGGGGGGGAAAGAGACCCAGTACTTC.

This chain connects TRBV28 to TRBJ1-1, with a possible D match to TRBD1 (5 bases). Germline assignment: CDR1 MDHEN and CDR2 SYDVKM. The CDR3 runs 16 residues. Trimming left V 8 bases short and J 0 bases short, with 19 bases between. The CDR3, as DNA: TGTGCCAGCTCCTTACCAGGCGGGGGGGTGAACACTGAAGCTTTCTTT. It codes for CASSLPGGGVNTEAFF.

V gene TRBV7-6 combines with J gene TRBJ2-2; D call uncertain. This CDR3 region has 15 residues. Germline loops: CDR1 SGHVS, CDR2 FNYEAQ. Between the trimmed V and J ends, which lost 5 bases and 3 bases, there was a span of 13 bases. This CDR3 reads CASSPLNRDTGELFF. The DNA for the CDR3 is TGTGCCAGCAGCCCGCTGAACCGGGACACCGGGGAGCTGTTTTTT.

Only one count was recorded for this clone. DNA for the CDR3: TGTGCCAGCAGCGGCCACCCCGGCCGGAACCCTAGCACAGATACGCAGTATTTT. This sequence encodes CASSGHPGRNPSTDTQYF. The chain has TRBV9 and TRBJ2-3; D is uncertain. This CDR3 has 18 amino acids. V was shortened by 3 bases and J by 0 bases, with 20 bases between the two germline ends. CDR1 and CDR2 from the germline V gene are SGDLS and YYNGEE.

V gene TRBV7-6 combines with J gene TRBJ1-3, with D possibly TRBD1 on 5 matching bases. Germline V gives CDR1 SGHVS, CDR2 FNYEAQ. V was shortened by 8 bases and J by 1 base, with 12 bases between the two germline ends. The CDR3 runs 14 residues. The CDR3 sequence: CASSAGASGNTIYF. The DNA for the CDR3 is TGTGCCAGCTCGGCCGGGGCATCTGGAAACACCATATATTTT. The entire variable domain, with the rest obtained from reference TRBV7-6 and TRBJ1-3, is as follows: GAGVSQSPRYKVTKRGQDVALRCDPISGHVSLYWYRQALGQGPEFLTYFNYEAQQDKSGLPNDRFSAERPEGSISTLTIQRTEQRDSAMYRCASSAGASGNTIYFGEGSWLTVV.

The CDR3 region is CASSLTPLTGSVVSAIYF. For the CDR3, the DNA is TGCGCCAGCAGCCTTACACCATTGACAGGGAGCGTGGTGTCGGCCATATATTTT. The genes are TRBV5-1 and TRBJ1-3; TRBD1 matches at 7 bases. V lost 4 bases, J lost 11 bases, and 24 bases stayed unmatched. Per the germline V gene, CDR1 is SGHRS and CDR2 is YFSETQ. This CDR3 region has 18 residues.

V usage is TRBV30 and J usage is TRBJ1-1; 7 bases fit TRBD1. Germline lookup yields CDR1 GTSNPN and CDR2 SVGIG (reference sequence). V lost 5 bases, J lost 2 bases, and 5 bases stayed unmatched. CDR3 length: 13 residues. CDR3 loop: CAWDTGANTEAFF. The CDR3 region has the DNA TGTGCCTGGGACACAGGGGCAAACACTGAAGCTTTCTTT. The full variable domain, rest sourced from reference TRBV30 and TRBJ1-1, is SQTIHQWPATLVQPVGSPLSLECTVEGTSNPNLYWYRQAAGRGLQLLFYSVGIGQISSEVPQNLSASRPQDRQFILSSKKLLLSDSGFYLCAWDTGANTEAFFGQGTRLTVV.

This clone appeared once. The CDR3 coding sequence is TGTGCCAGCAGCTGGGAGGTCTCTGGAAACACCATATATTTT. Its translation: CASSWEVSGNTIYF. V is TRBV5-6 and J is TRBJ1-3, with D unresolved. Trimming stripped 3 bases from V and 0 bases from J, with 7 bases between. Per germline, CDR1 SGHDT and CDR2 YYEEEE. The CDR3 loop spans 14 amino acids.

The chain combines TRBV10-3 with TRBJ1-2; D possibly corresponds to TRBD1 (6 bases). The CDR3 totals 13 residues. The V and J ends lost 0 bases and 11 bases respectively, with 13 bases between them. CDR1 and CDR2 (germline): ENHRY, SYGVKD. The CDR3 coding sequence is TGTGCCATCAGTGAGTCGTTAGAAAGGGGGTACACCTTC. This codes for CAISESLERGYTF.

This chain connects TRBV6-5 to TRBJ1-1, with TRBD1 as a possible D gene (6 bases). Deletions cut 3 bases from V and 3 bases from J, with 17 bases between. Germline CDR1 and CDR2: MNHEY and SVGAGI. CDR3 size: 16 residues. CDR3 DNA: TGTGCCAGCAGTTATTATTCCCGGGGGCCGGACACTGAAGCTTTCTTT. Its protein is CASSYYSRGPDTEAFF.

This chain joins TRBV4-3 and TRBJ1-2; D call uncertain. Germline-derived CDR1 and CDR2 are LGHNA and YSLEER. The V end lost 4 bases, the J end lost 8 bases, and 20 bases lay between the germline ends. The CDR3 totals 15 residues. CDR3 sequence: CASSPSGSFLSGYTF. The CDR3 DNA follows: TGCGCCAGCAGCCCATCTGGGAGTTTTCTATCCGGCTACACCTTC.

V gene TRBV28 combines with J gene TRBJ2-7, with D tentatively TRBD2 (7 bases). Trimming shortened V by 2 bases and J by 3 bases, and 17 bases separated the two germline ends. This CDR3 comprises 16 residues. Germline assignment: CDR1 MDHEN and CDR2 SYDVKM. The CDR3 protein is CASSLTPGGGGYEQYF. DNA for the CDR3: TGTGCCAGCAGTTTAACCCCTGGCGGGGGCGGCTACGAGCAGTACTTC.

The sample holds one count of this clone. The rearrangement uses TRBV4-3 and TRBJ2-7, with D unresolved. The germline CDR1 and CDR2 sequences are LGHNA and YSLEER. Trimming removed 0 bases at V and 6 bases at J, with 12 bases between. CDR3 size: 14 residues. In DNA form, the CDR3 reads TGCGCCAGCAGCCAAGATCGGTATGGGCGCGAGCAGTACTTC. Amino acids: CASSQDRYGREQYF.

The chain couples TRBV10-3 to TRBJ1-1; 7 bases line up with TRBD1. Germline values: CDR1 ENHRY, CDR2 SYGVKD. This CDR3 has 13 residues. Germline trimming cut 3 bases from V and 8 bases from J; bases unmatched to any gene: 6. The CDR3 loop reads CAISEQRGREAFF. The CDR3 DNA follows: TGTGCCATCAGTGAACAGAGGGGGCGCGAAGCTTTCTTT.

The genes are TRBV2 and TRBJ1-2; no firm D call. Germline V lookup: CDR1 SNHLY, CDR2 FYNNEI. There are 13 residues in the CDR3. Trimming shortened V by 6 bases and J by 5 bases, and 13 bases separated the two germline ends. CDR3 coding DNA: TGTGCCAGCAGCTCCCCCCAGGCTTATGGCTACACCTTC. Protein product: CASSSPQAYGYTF.

This chain joins TRBV6-1 and TRBJ1-2, with 7 nucleotides matching TRBD1. The CDR3 has 13 residues. CDR1 MNHNS and CDR2 SASEGT come from the germline V gene. Unmatched junction bases numbered 5, after V lost 6 bases and J lost 4 bases. In DNA form, the CDR3 reads TGTGCCAGCAGGGCGGACAGGCTCTATGGCTACACCTTC. It translates to CASRADRLYGYTF.

The rearrangement links TRBV5-1 to TRBJ2-2; 10 positions agree with TRBD1. The V gene end was trimmed by 3 bases and the J gene end by 5 bases; junction bases not matched to a gene: 1. The germline V gene encodes CDR1 SGHRS and CDR2 YFSETQ. There are 14 residues in the CDR3. The CDR3 loop reads CASSSGQGTGELFF. As DNA, the CDR3 is TGCGCCAGCAGCTCGGGACAGGGGACCGGGGAGCTGTTTTTT.

In this sample, this clone turned up a few times. The CDR3 here is CASSGGRSGTEAFF. CDR3 coding DNA: TGTGCCAGTAGTGGGGGACGTTCAGGCACTGAAGCTTTCTTT. The chain uses TRBV19 and TRBJ1-1; a possible D gene is TRBD1 (5 bases). CDR1 and CDR2 (germline): LNHDA, SQIVND (reference sequence). This CDR3 is 14 amino acids long. V shed 5 bases and J shed 4 bases, with 14 bases lying between them. Drawing the rest from reference TRBV19 and TRBJ1-1, the complete variable domain is DGGITQSPKYLFRKEGQNVTLSCEQNLNHDAMYWYRQDPGQGLRLIYYSQIVNDFQKGDIAEGYSVSREKKESFPLTVTSAQKNPTAFYLCASSGGRSGTEAFFGQGTRLTVV.